Presented here are 28 T cell receptor beta chains from one specimen sequenced in a study of sequential checkpoint blockade in melanoma. Clones were read by immunoSEQ multiplex PCR, and TCRdb kept only the in-frame ones, dropping some. The table has roughly 2,000 clones, roughly 21% seen once. Indicated treatment: randomized to nivolumab then ipilimumab (arm A) or the reverse (arm B). This specimen consisted of tumor tissue (inferred from file names), obtained from a patient given nivolumab and ipilimumab in sequence. The receptors come from a human donor with melanoma.

This clone has just a few counts. The chain employs TRBV25-1 and TRBJ1-2; D perhaps matches TRBD1 (5 bases). V was shortened by 5 bases and J by 0 bases, with 10 bases between the two germline ends. The germline gives CDR1 MGHDK, CDR2 SYGVNS. This CDR3 is 14 amino acids long. CDR3: CASSRAGTNYGYTF. CDR3 coding DNA: TGTGCCAGCAGTCGGGCAGGGACTAACTATGGCTACACCTTC.

This clone is medium-sized. The J gene is TRBJ1-1, the V gene TRBV11-3; 7 nucleotides agree with TRBD1. V trimming: 2 bases; J trimming: 2 bases; junction bases outside the gene matches: 8. Germline CDR1 SGHNT, CDR2 YENEEA. CDR3 length equals 16 residues. For the CDR3, the DNA is TGTGCCAGCAGCTTAAGACAGGGCTTACCAAACACTGAAGCTTTCTTT. Its protein is CASSLRQGLPNTEAFF.

This clone has a handful of counts. V usage is TRBV6-8 and J usage is TRBJ2-7; 11 bases fit TRBD2. Germline trimming cut 0 bases from V and 7 bases from J; bases unmatched to any gene: 8. CDR3 length equals 16 residues. Germline assignment: CDR1 MNHGY and CDR2 SAAAGT. The CDR3 bases are TGTGCCAGCAGTTACTCTAGCGGGAGGGCCTCGGGGGAGCAGTACTTC. Amino acids: CASSYSSGRASGEQYF.

This clone was picked up a small number of times. CDR3: CASSEGAGTQETQYF. The CDR3 DNA is TGTGCCAGCAGTGAAGGGGCAGGAACCCAAGAGACCCAGTACTTC. The genes are TRBV6-1 and TRBJ2-5; the D is unclear. The V end was cut by 1 base, the J end by 1 base, with 10 bases between. Germline CDR1 reads MNHNS; CDR2 reads SASEGT. The CDR3 is made up of 15 amino acids.

This chain's CDR3 is CAGGQRNYGYTF. CDR3 bases: TGTGCGGGGGGTCAGCGGAACTATGGCTACACCTTC. The V gene is TRBV30, the J gene TRBJ1-2, with D possibly being TRBD1 (5 bases). Germline lookup yields CDR1 GTSNPN and CDR2 SVGIG (reference sequence). This CDR3 is 12 amino acids long.

The J gene is TRBJ1-3, the V gene TRBV29-1; possible D gene TRBD1, 6 bases. This CDR3 is 15 amino acids long. Trimming cost V 4 bases and J 1 base, with 14 bases left between them. The V gene's germline CDR1 is SQVTM and CDR2 ANQGSEA. The CDR3 loop is CSVVQGRGSGNTIYF. The CDR3 DNA follows: TGCAGCGTTGTTCAGGGGCGGGGGTCTGGAAACACCATATATTTT.

V and J are TRBV10-2 and TRBJ2-7; D ambiguous. This CDR3 is built from 15 residues. Between the trimmed V and J ends, which lost 0 bases and 2 bases, there was a span of 11 bases. Germline CDR1 reads WSHSY; CDR2 reads SAAADI. The CDR3 DNA reads as TGCGCCAGCAGTGAGTCGACACTGGACCCCTACGAGCAGTACTTC. Protein product: CASSESTLDPYEQYF.

This clone counts as medium-sized (0.01 to 0.1%). CDR3 residues: CASSSLGGMQETQYF. CDR3 DNA: TGTGCCAGCAGTTCTTTAGGGGGAATGCAAGAGACCCAGTACTTC. V is TRBV11-3 and J is TRBJ2-5; a weak D match, TRBD1 (6 bases). The CDR3 is 15 amino acids. Trimming pared 6 bases from V and 2 bases from J, leaving 16 bases between. Germline assignment: CDR1 SGHNT and CDR2 YENEEA.

This clone is termed medium-sized. This chain links TRBV4-1 with TRBJ1-4; 10 bases align to TRBD1. Germline V gene lookup returns CDR1 MGHRA and CDR2 YSYEKL. The CDR3 is made up of 14 amino acids. Unmatched junction bases numbered 2, after V lost 3 bases and J lost 7 bases. The CDR3 region has the DNA TGCGCCAGCAGCCAGGGACAGGGGAGTGAAAAACTGTTTTTT. Encoded protein: CASSQGQGSEKLFF.

With respect to this clone: A junction end diverges from the germline sequence, so it may reflect a read error. The chain links TRBV7-1 to TRBJ2-3, with D perhaps matching TRBD2 (5 bases). TRBV7-1 is given ORF status, its function remaining uncertain. The CDR3 is 13 residues long. CDR3 sequence: CASSLNGLATPNF. As DNA, the CDR3 is TGTGCCAGCAGCTTAAACGGCTTAGCGACCCCGAATTTT.

In this sample, this clone turned up many times. This chain uses TRBV11-3 with TRBJ2-5; D might be TRBD1 or TRBD2, each matching 6 bases. Germline V gene lookup returns CDR1 SGHNT and CDR2 YENEEA. The germline V and J ends were trimmed by 5 bases and 2 bases, with 12 bases remaining between them. This CDR3 is 14 amino acids long. Here the CDR3 DNA reads TGTGCCAGCAGCCACGGGGGCAATCAAGAGACCCAGTACTTC. It is translated as CASSHGGNQETQYF.

By share, this clone counts as medium-sized. The chain couples TRBV11-3 to TRBJ2-6, with TRBD2 as a possible D gene (6 bases). Germline loops: CDR1 SGHNT, CDR2 YENEEA. The CDR3 covers 15 residues. The V and J ends lost 1 base and 5 bases respectively, with 9 bases between them. DNA of the CDR3: TGTGCCAGCAGCTTAGGCGGGGCGTGGGCCAACGTCCTGACTTTC. As protein: CASSLGGAWANVLTF.

This clone has just a few counts. The V call is TRBV30, the J call TRBJ1-1; no clear D gene. V lost 2 bases, J lost 10 bases, and 20 bases lay in between. Per the germline V gene, CDR1 is GTSNPN and CDR2 is SVGIG (reference sequence). The CDR3 contains 14 residues. The CDR3 loop is CAWSSTVRVRGAFF. CDR3 coding DNA: TGTGCCTGGAGTTCTACTGTTAGGGTCCGGGGAGCTTTCTTT.

The rearrangement joins TRBV30 to TRBJ2-7; 11 bases agree with TRBD2. Per germline, CDR1 GTSNPN and CDR2 SVGIG (reference sequence). The junction had 8 bases not matched to a gene; V was cut back by 6 bases and J by 4 bases. The CDR3 has 14 amino acids. The CDR3 loop is CACSSGRAGYEQYF. CDR3 nucleotides: TGTGCCTGCAGTAGCGGGAGGGCCGGGTACGAGCAGTACTTC.

The chain recombines TRBV30 with TRBJ2-7, with D unclear. This CDR3 has 11 amino acids. Germline V gene lookup returns CDR1 GTSNPN and CDR2 SVGIG (reference sequence). Trimming shortened V by 0 bases and J by 4 bases, and 4 bases separated the two germline ends. CDR3 DNA sequence: TGTGCCTGGAGTGTAATGTACGAGCAGTACTTC. Its protein product is CAWSVMYEQYF.

V usage is TRBV9 and J usage is TRBJ2-7; 9 nucleotides line up with TRBD1. Trimming removed 7 bases from V and 11 bases from J; junction bases left unmatched: 13. The CDR3 totals 13 residues. Germline CDR1 and CDR2: SGDLS and YYNGEE. CDR3 sequence (DNA): TGTGCCAGCGGGGGACAGGGAATGGGATGGGAGTACTTC. It translates to CASGGQGMGWEYF.

DNA for the CDR3: TGTGCCAGCAGTTTGCCTCAGGACTCCACCGGGGAGCTGTTTTTT. Protein product: CASSLPQDSTGELFF. The rearrangement joins TRBV28 to TRBJ2-2; tentatively, D is TRBD2 (5 bases). CDR3 size: 15 residues. Germline assignment: CDR1 MDHEN and CDR2 SYDVKM. The V gene lost 3 bases and the J gene lost 4 bases, with 12 bases spanning the gap.

There are many counts of this clone. The chain combines TRBV11-3 with TRBJ1-2; TRBD1 aligns across 7 bases. Germline CDR1 is SGHNT and CDR2 is YENEEA. J lost 4 bases, V lost 1 base, and 12 bases had no gene match. This CDR3 is built from 17 residues. This CDR3 is CASSLGAITGDGYGYTF. For the CDR3, the DNA is TGTGCCAGCAGCTTAGGAGCAATAACAGGGGATGGCTATGGCTACACCTTC.

This chain connects TRBV5-1 to TRBJ1-2; the match to TRBD1 covers 10 bases. J was trimmed by 6 bases and V by 4 bases; bases with no gene match: 9. Germline assignment: CDR1 SGHRS and CDR2 YFSETQ. There are 15 residues in the CDR3. In DNA form, the CDR3 reads TGCGCCAGCAGCCACCAAGACAGGGGGCAAGATGGCTACACCTTC. Translating gives CASSHQDRGQDGYTF.

In its sample, this clone was seen many times. The chain carries TRBV11-3 and TRBJ1-2; 7 bases line up with TRBD1. The trim removed 5 bases at V and 4 bases at J, leaving 13 bases unmatched. The CDR3 is made up of 16 amino acids. Germline lookup yields CDR1 SGHNT and CDR2 YENEEA. CDR3 in DNA: TGTGCCAGCAGCCCAGGTGCCGGGAGGGGGCTCTATGGCTACACCTTC. Translated: CASSPGAGRGLYGYTF.

This clone was picked up a small number of times. The chain combines TRBV29-1 with TRBJ2-1, with 9 bases aligning to TRBD1. The CDR3 sequence is 15 residues long. V shed 3 bases and J 10 bases; nucleotides not matched to a gene: 13. From germline, CDR1 is SQVTM and CDR2 ANQGSEA. As DNA, the CDR3 is TGCAGCGTTGATCTGTTAGGGACAGGGTATCGGGAGCAGTTCTTC. Translation: CSVDLLGTGYREQFF.

This clone is termed medium-sized. The chain is built from TRBV11-3 and TRBJ2-2; 8 nucleotides agree with TRBD2. The germline V gene encodes CDR1 SGHNT and CDR2 YENEEA. After removal of 5 bases from V and 0 bases from J, the junction contained 5 bases not matched to a gene. This CDR3 spans 16 amino acids. The CDR3 nucleotides are TGTGCCAGCAGCCCTAGCGGGCAAACGAACACCGGGGAGCTGTTTTTT. This encodes CASSPSGQTNTGELFF.

This clone was seen at least ten times. The J gene is TRBJ2-5, the V gene TRBV11-3, with D perhaps matching TRBD1 or TRBD2 (5 bases each). V was clipped by 5 bases and J by 2 bases, with 24 bases between them. This CDR3 has 18 residues. CDR1 is SGHNT and CDR2 is YENEEA in the germline V gene. CDR3 loop: CASSGPFGASRVQETQYF. The CDR3, as DNA: TGTGCCAGCAGCGGACCGTTCGGGGCGAGCCGGGTACAAGAGACCCAGTACTTC.

This clone was seen only once. CDR3 DNA: TGTGCTAGTGGTTCGGGGGCTGGGACTAGCACAGATACGCAGTATTTT. Protein product: CASGSGAGTSTDTQYF. J is TRBJ2-3 and V is TRBV12-5; possibly TRBD1 or TRBD2 for D (6 bases each). The CDR3 has 16 residues. Germline CDR1 LGHNT, CDR2 FRNRAP. Between the trimmed V and J ends, which lost 4 bases and 0 bases, there was a span of 14 bases. The full variable domain, in which reference TRBV12-5 and TRBJ2-3 provide the parts outside the CDR3, is DARVTQTPRHKVTEMGQEVTMRCQPILGHNTVFWYRQTMMQGLELLAYFRNRAPLDDSGMPKDRFSAEMPDATLATLKIQPSEPRDSAVYFCASGSGAGTSTDTQYFGPGTRLTVL.

The chain couples TRBV4-2 to TRBJ2-1; possible D gene TRBD1, 6 bases. This CDR3 has 21 residues. V dropped 0 bases and J dropped 0 bases, with 24 bases sitting between them. Germline loops: CDR1 LGHNA, CDR2 YNFKEQ. The CDR3 loop is CASSQEVGGLRPFSSYNEQFF. The CDR3 nucleotides read TGTGCCAGCAGCCAAGAAGTAGGGGGTCTCAGACCATTTAGCTCCTACAATGAGCAGTTCTTC.

V and J are TRBV5-1 and TRBJ2-3; TRBD2 matches 9 bases. V was pared by 5 bases and J by 0 bases, with 4 bases of the junction left unmatched. Germline CDR1 and CDR2: SGHRS and YFSETQ. The CDR3 is made up of 15 amino acids. The CDR3 loop is CASRGTSLSTDTQYF. The CDR3 DNA follows: TGCGCCAGCAGGGGGACTAGCCTCAGCACAGATACGCAGTATTTT.

The chain couples TRBV30 to TRBJ1-1, with D unresolved. The CDR3 covers 14 residues. Trimming shortened V by 3 bases and J by 6 bases, and 17 bases separated the two germline ends. Germline V lookup: CDR1 GTSNPN, CDR2 SVGIG (reference sequence). CDR3 DNA: TGTGCCTGGAGCCGCGGTTTGAGTGGTTCTGAAGCTTTCTTT. It yields the protein CAWSRGLSGSEAFF.

Relative to its sample, this clone is medium-sized (0.01 to 0.1%). The chain carries TRBV11-3 and TRBJ1-1; 11 bases match TRBD1. Germline lookup yields CDR1 SGHNT and CDR2 YENEEA. J lost 4 bases, V lost 2 bases, and 3 bases had no gene match. The CDR3 is made up of 15 amino acids. DNA for the CDR3: TGTGCCAGCAGCTTAAGCGGGACAGGGGGCACTGAAGCTTTCTTT. Translating gives CASSLSGTGGTEAFF.